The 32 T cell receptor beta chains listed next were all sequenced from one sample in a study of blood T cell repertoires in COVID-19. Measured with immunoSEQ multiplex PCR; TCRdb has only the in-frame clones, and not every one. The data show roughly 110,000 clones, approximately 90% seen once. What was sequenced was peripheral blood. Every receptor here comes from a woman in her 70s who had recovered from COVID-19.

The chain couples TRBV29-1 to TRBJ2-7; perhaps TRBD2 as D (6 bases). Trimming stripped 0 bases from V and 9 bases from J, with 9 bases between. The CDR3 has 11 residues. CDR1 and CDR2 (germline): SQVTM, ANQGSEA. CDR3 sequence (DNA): TGCAGCGTTGAAGAAGCCGGGGGGCAGTACTTC. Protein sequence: CSVEEAGGQYF.

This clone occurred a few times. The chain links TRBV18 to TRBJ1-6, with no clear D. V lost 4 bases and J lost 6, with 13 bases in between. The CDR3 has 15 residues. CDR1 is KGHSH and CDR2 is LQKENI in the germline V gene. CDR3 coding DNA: TGTGCCAGCTCACAGTTTCGTGAGGGTAATTCACCCCTCCACTTT. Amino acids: CASSQFREGNSPLHF.

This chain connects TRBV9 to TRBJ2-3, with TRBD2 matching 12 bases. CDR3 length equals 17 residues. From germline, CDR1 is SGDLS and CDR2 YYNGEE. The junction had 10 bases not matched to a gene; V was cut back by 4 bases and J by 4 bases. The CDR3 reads CASSPGGTSGLPDTQYF. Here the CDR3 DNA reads TGTGCCAGCAGCCCTGGAGGGACTAGCGGGCTCCCAGATACGCAGTATTTT.

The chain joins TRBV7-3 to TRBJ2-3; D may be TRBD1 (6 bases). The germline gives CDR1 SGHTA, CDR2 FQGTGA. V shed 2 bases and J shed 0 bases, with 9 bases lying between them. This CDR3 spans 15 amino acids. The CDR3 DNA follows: TGTGCCAGCAGCTTAGGGGGACATAGCACAGATACGCAGTATTTT. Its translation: CASSLGGHSTDTQYF.

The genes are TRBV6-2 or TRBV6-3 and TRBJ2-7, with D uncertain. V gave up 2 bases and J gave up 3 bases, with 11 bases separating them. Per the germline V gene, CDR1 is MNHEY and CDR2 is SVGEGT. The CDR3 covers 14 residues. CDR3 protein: CASSYSRVGYEQYF. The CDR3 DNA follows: TGTGCCAGCAGTTACAGTCGGGTGGGCTACGAGCAGTACTTC.

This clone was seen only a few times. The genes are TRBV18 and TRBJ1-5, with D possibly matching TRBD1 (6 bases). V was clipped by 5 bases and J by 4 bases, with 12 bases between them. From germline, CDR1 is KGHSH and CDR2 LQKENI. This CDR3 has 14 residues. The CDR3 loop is CASSTQQGNQPQHF. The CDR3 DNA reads TGTGCCAGCTCAACTCAGCAGGGGAATCAGCCCCAGCATTTT.

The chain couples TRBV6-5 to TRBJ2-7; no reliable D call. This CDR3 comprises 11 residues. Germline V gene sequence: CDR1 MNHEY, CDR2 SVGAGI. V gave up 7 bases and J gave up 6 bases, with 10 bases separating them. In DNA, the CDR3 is TGTGCCAGCATGCTACAGACCGAGCAGTACTTC. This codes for CASMLQTEQYF.

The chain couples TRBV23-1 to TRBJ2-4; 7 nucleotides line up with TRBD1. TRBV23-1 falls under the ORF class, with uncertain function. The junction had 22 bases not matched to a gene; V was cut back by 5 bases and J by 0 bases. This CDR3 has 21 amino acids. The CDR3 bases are TGCGCCAGCAGTACCCATGCCCCCGGGACAGCCCTTCGCCTAGCCAAAAACATTCAGTACTTC. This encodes CASSTHAPGTALRLAKNIQYF.

In nucleotides, the CDR3 is TGTGCCAGCAGCTTGGTGCCAGGGGGCGGCAACGAGCAGTACTTC. Its translation is CASSLVPGGGNEQYF. This chain joins TRBV5-5 and TRBJ2-7; 8 bases align to TRBD1. V trimming: 0 bases; J trimming: 5 bases; junction bases outside the gene matches: 7. In germline, CDR1 is SGHKS, CDR2 YYEKEE (reference sequence). The CDR3 loop spans 15 amino acids.

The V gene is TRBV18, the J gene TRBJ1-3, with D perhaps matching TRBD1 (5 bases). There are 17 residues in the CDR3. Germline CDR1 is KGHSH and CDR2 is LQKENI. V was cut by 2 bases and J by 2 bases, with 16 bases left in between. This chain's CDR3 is CASSPLGIPGPGNTIYF. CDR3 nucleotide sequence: TGTGCCAGCTCACCATTAGGGATCCCAGGGCCTGGAAACACCATATATTTT.

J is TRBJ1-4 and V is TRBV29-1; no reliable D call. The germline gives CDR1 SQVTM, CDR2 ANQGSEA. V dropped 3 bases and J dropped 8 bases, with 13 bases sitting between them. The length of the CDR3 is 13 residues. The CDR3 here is CSVEGYGGEKLFF. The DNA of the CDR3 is TGCAGCGTTGAGGGCTATGGAGGGGAAAAACTGTTTTTT.

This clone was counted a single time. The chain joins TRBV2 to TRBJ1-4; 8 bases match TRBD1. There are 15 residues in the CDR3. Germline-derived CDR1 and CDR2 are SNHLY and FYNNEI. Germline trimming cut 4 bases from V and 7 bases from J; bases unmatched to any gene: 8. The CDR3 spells CASSVAGGGGEKLFF. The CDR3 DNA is TGTGCCAGCAGTGTGGCAGGGGGCGGGGGTGAAAAACTGTTTTTT. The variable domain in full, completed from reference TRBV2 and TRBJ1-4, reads EPEVTQTPSHQVTQMGQEVILRCVPISNHLYFYWYRQILGQKVEFLVSFYNNEISEKSEIFDDQFSVERPDGSNFTLKIRSTKLEDSAMYFCASSVAGGGGEKLFFGSGTQLSVL.

The CDR3 here is CAISAVGGLGTGELFF. The DNA of the CDR3 is TGTGCCATCAGTGCAGTGGGAGGCCTCGGGACCGGGGAGCTGTTTTTT. The V and J genes are TRBV10-3 and TRBJ2-2, with D tentatively TRBD2 (6 bases). CDR1 ENHRY and CDR2 SYGVKD come from the germline V gene. V was clipped by 4 bases and J by 5 bases, with 17 bases between them. This CDR3 has 16 amino acids.

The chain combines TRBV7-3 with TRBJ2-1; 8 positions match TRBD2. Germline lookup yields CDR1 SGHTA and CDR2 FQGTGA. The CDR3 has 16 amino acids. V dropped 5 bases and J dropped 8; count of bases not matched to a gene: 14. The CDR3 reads CASSQGTGGPKDEQFF. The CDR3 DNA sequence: TGTGCCAGCAGCCAAGGGACGGGGGGGCCGAAGGATGAGCAGTTCTTC.

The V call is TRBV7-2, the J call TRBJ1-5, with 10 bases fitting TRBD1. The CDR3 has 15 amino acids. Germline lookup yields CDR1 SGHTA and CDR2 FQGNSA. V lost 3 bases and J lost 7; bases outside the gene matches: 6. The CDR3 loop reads CASSLTTGGGQPQHF. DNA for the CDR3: TGTGCCAGCAGCTTGACGACAGGGGGCGGGCAGCCCCAGCATTTT.

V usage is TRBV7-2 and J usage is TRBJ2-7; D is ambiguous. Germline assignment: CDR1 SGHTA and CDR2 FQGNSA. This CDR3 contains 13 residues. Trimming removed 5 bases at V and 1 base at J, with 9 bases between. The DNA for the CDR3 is TGTGCCAGCAGCCCCAGACAATCCTACGAGCAGTACTTC. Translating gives CASSPRQSYEQYF.

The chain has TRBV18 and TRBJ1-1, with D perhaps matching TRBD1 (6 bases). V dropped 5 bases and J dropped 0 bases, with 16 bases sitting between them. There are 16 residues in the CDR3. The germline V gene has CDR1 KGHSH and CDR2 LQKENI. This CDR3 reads CASSLGLGGVNTEAFF. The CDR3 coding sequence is TGTGCCAGCTCATTGGGACTAGGGGGTGTGAACACTGAAGCTTTCTTT.

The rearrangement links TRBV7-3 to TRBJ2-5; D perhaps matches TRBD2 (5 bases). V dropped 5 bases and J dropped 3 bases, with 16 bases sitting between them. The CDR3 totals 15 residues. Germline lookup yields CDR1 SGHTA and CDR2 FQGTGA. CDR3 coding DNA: TGTGCCAGCAGCCGGGAACGTGGGCTAAAAGAGACCCAGTACTTC. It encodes CASSRERGLKETQYF.

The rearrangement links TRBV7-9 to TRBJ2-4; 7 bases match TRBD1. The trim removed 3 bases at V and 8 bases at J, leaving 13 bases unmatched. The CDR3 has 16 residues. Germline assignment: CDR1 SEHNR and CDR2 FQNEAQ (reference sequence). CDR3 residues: CASSLNFWDRGDIQYF. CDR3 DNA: TGTGCCAGCAGCTTGAACTTCTGGGACAGAGGGGACATTCAGTACTTC.

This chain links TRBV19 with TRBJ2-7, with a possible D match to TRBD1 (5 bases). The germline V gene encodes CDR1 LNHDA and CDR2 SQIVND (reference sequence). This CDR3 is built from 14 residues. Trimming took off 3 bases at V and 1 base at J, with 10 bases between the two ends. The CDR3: CASSITPGSYEQYF. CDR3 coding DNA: TGTGCCAGTAGTATTACCCCAGGGTCCTACGAGCAGTACTTC.

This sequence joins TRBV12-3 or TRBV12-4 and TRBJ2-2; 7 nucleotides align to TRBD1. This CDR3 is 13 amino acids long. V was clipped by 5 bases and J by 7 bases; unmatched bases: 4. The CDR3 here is CASSLQGVGELFF. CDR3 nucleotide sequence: TGTGCCAGCAGTCTTCAGGGGGTCGGGGAGCTGTTTTTT.

CDR3 residues: CSASVRTGGYGYTF. Here the CDR3 DNA reads TGCAGTGCTAGTGTGCGGACAGGGGGCTATGGCTACACCTTC. This sequence joins TRBV20-1 and TRBJ1-2; 10 nucleotides match TRBD1. Germline assignment: CDR1 DFQATT and CDR2 SNEGSKA (reference sequence). The V gene end was trimmed by 3 bases and the J gene end by 4 bases; junction bases not matched to a gene: 5. CDR3 length equals 14 residues.

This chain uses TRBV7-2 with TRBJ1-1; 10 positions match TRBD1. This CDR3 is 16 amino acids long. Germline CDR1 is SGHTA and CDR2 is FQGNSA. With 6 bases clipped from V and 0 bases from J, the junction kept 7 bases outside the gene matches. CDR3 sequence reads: CASRETGGAVNTEAFF. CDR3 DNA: TGTGCCAGCAGAGAGACAGGGGGCGCGGTGAACACTGAAGCTTTCTTT.

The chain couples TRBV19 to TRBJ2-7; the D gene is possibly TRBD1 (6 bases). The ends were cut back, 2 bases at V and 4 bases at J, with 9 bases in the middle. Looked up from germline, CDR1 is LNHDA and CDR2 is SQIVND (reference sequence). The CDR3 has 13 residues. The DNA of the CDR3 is TGTGCCAGTAGTATATTGGGGGCTTACGAGCAGTACTTC. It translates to CASSILGAYEQYF. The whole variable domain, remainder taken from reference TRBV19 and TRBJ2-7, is DGGITQSPKYLFRKEGQNVTLSCEQNLNHDAMYWYRQDPGQGLRLIYYSQIVNDFQKGDIAEGYSVSREKKESFPLTVTSAQKNPTAFYLCASSILGAYEQYFGPGTRLTVT.

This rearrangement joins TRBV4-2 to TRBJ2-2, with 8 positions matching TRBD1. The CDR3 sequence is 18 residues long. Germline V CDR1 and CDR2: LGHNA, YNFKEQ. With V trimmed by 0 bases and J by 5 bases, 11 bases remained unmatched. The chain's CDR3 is CASSQEPGGASWTGELFF. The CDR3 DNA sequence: TGTGCCAGCAGCCAAGAACCAGGGGGCGCAAGTTGGACCGGGGAGCTGTTTTTT.

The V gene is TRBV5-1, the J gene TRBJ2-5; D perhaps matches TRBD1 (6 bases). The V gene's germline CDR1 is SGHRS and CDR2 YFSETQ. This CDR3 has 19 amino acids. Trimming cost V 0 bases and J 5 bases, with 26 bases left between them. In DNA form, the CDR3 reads TGCGCCAGCAGCTTGGGGCTTGGTATGGGGACAAGGAGCGCCGAGACCCAGTACTTC. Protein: CASSLGLGMGTRSAETQYF.

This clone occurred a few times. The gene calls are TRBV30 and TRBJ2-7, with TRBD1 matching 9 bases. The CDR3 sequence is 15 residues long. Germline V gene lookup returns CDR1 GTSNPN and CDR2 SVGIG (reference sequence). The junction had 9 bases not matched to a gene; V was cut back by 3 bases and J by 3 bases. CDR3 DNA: TGTGCCTGGAGAACAGGGGGCGGCTCGATCTACGAGCAGTACTTC. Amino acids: CAWRTGGGSIYEQYF.

Here the CDR3 DNA reads TGTGCCAGCACCTCCAGGGTCGCCAGCTCCTACAATGAGCAGTTCTTC. Amino acids: CASTSRVASSYNEQFF. V and J are TRBV28 and TRBJ2-1; D is perhaps TRBD1 (5 bases). The V end was cut by 7 bases, the J end by 0 bases, with 16 bases between. From germline, CDR1 is MDHEN and CDR2 SYDVKM. CDR3 size: 16 residues. Full variable domain (rest looked up from reference TRBV28 and TRBJ2-1): DVKVTQSSRYLVKRTGEKVFLECVQDMDHENMFWYRQDPGLGLRLIYFSYDVKMKEKGDIPEGYSVSREKKERFSLILESASTNQTSMYLCASTSRVASSYNEQFFGPGTRLTVL.

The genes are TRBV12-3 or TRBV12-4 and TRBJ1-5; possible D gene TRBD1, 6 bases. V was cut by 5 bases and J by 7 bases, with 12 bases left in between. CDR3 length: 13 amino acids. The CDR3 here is CASSTGSGQPQHF. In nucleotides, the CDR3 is TGTGCCAGCAGTACAGGGTCGGGACAGCCCCAGCATTTT.

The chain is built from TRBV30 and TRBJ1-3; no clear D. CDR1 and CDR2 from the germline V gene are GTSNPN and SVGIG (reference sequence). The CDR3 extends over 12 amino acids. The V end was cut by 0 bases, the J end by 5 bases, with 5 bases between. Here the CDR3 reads CAWSVHRNTIYF. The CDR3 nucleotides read TGTGCCTGGAGTGTACACCGAAACACCATATATTTT.

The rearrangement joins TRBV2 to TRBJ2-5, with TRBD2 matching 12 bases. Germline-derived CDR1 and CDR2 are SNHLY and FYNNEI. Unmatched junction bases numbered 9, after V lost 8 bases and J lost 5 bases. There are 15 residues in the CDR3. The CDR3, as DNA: TGTGCCAGCCGGGGGCTAGCGGGGGGGCCGGAGACCCAGTACTTC. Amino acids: CASRGLAGGPETQYF.

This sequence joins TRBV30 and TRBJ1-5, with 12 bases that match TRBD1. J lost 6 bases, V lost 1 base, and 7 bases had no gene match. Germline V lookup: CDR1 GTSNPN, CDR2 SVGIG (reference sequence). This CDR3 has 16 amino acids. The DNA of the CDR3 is TGTGCCTGGAGTGGCGGGACAGGGGGCCCCGGTCAGCCCCAGCATTTT. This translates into CAWSGGTGGPGQPQHF. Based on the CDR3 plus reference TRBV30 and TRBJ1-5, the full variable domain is SQTIHQWPATLVQPVGSPLSLECTVEGTSNPNLYWYRQAAGRGLQLLFYSVGIGQISSEVPQNLSASRPQDRQFILSSKKLLLSDSGFYLCAWSGGTGGPGQPQHFGDGTRLSIL.